This T cell receptor beta chain was sequenced for a study of regulatory T cells in long-lasting Graves disease. Trimming removed 4 bases at V and 5 bases at J, with 18 bases between. CDR1 SGHTS and CDR2 YDEGEE come from the germline V gene. CDR3 length: 15 amino acids. Of note for this clonotype: A far larger clone differs by one base, so this is likely a read error.

As for time point: newly diagnosed GD, antithyroid drugs for less than 3 months. With RNA extracted from PBMCs as input, the TCR library was made. Graves' disease diagnoses followed American Thyroid Association guidelines. Researchers made TCR beta libraries by using iRepertoire HTBI primers and running Arm-PCR on CDR3 regions. TCRdb reprocessed the multiplex PCR reads with MiXCR, giving one entry per CDR3 protein. The sample shows 250,000 to 300,000 distinct CDR3 sequences, more than 15% of them seen only once. This sample also appeared in a second study, on T cells in Graves' hyperthyroidism and ophthalmopathy. This second study notes: Any patient presenting with uncontrolled infection, other autoimmune disease, pregnancy or lactation was left out. A set of HTBI primers served as the primers for a first-round RT-PCR of the TCR CDR3.

This rearrangement joins TRBV5-8 to TRBJ1-2; tentative D call: TRBD1 (6 bases). Here the sequenced sample was peripheral blood mononuclear cells (PBMCs), taken at new diagnosis, from a patient treated with antithyroid drugs. This TCR was sampled from a woman in her 30s with Graves disease. For the CDR3, the DNA is TGTGCCAGCAGCCGCGCTAGGACAGAGCTATATGGCTACACCTTC. Translating it yields CASSRARTELYGYTF. Complete variable domain (other parts from reference TRBV5-8 and TRBJ1-2): EAGVTQSPTHLIKTRGQQATLRCSPISGHTSVYWYQQALGLGLQFLLWYDEGEERNRGNFPPRFSGRQFPNYSSELNVNALELEDSALYLCASSRARTELYGYTFGSGTRLTVV.